The 20 T cell receptor beta chains in this list originate from one sample, sequenced in a study of human T cells and chemical hapten exposure. Sample time point: patch test 3, about 24 weeks after DPC sensitization. As for treatment: therapeutic diphenylcyclopropenone sensitization with weekly scalp DPC. TCRdb redid the calling of the RACE reads with MiXCR, one entry per CDR3 protein. The repertoire includes about 82,000 distinct CDR3 sequences, 13% of them detected once, and approximately 5.2% sits in the top ten. The sample consisted of whole blood, taken in connection with sensitization to the hapten diphenylcyclopropenone (DPC). The receptor source for this set is a woman in her fifties or sixties with alopecia areata. Some clones in this sample may be carry-over from other donors' samples.

The chain couples TRBV25-1 to TRBJ1-1, with TRBD1 as a possible D gene (5 bases). Looked up from germline, CDR1 is MGHDK and CDR2 is SYGVNS. CDR3 length equals 11 residues. Trimming took off 7 bases at V and 3 bases at J, with 6 bases between the two ends. The CDR3: CASKGYTEAFF. In DNA form, the CDR3 reads TGTGCCAGCAAGGGGTACACTGAAGCTTTCTTT.

This chain connects TRBV20-1 to TRBJ2-7, with TRBD2 identical over 7 bases. The germline V gene has CDR1 DFQATT and CDR2 SNEGSKA (reference sequence). The CDR3 length is 16 residues. V shed 0 bases, J shed 2 bases, and the junction held 10 bases outside the gene matches. CDR3 DNA sequence: TGCAGTGCTAGAGAAGGGTGGCCTAGCGGTCCCTACGAGCAGTACTTC. Encoded protein: CSAREGWPSGPYEQYF.

The CDR3 bases are TGTGCCATCAGTGAACGGGACAACCAAGAGACCCAGTACTTC. It encodes CAISERDNQETQYF. The chain links TRBV10-3 to TRBJ2-5; a possible D gene is TRBD1 (6 bases). Trimming removed 3 bases at V and 0 bases at J, with 8 bases between. In germline, CDR1 is ENHRY, CDR2 SYGVKD. This CDR3 is 14 amino acids long.

The table lists this clonotype with a few counts. The rearrangement links TRBV18 to TRBJ2-1; a weak D match, TRBD2 (5 bases). This CDR3 contains 16 residues. CDR1 and CDR2 (germline): KGHSH, LQKENI. The V end lost 0 bases, the J end lost 5 bases, and 14 bases lay between the germline ends. The CDR3 reads CASSPPVSWTDNEQFF. The CDR3 DNA is TGTGCCAGCTCACCACCAGTCTCGTGGACTGACAATGAGCAGTTCTTC.

This clonotype has only a few counts. The chain has TRBV29-1 and TRBJ2-5; TRBD2 aligns across 7 bases. The CDR3 has 12 amino acids. Germline V gene lookup returns CDR1 SQVTM and CDR2 ANQGSEA. Losses at the gene ends were 8 bases for V and 2 bases for J; bases not matched to a gene: 5. CDR3 coding DNA: TGCAGCACTCGGGGGGTACAAGAGACCCAGTACTTC. It translates to CSTRGVQETQYF.

This clonotype was counted a few times. The chain joins TRBV23-1 to TRBJ2-5, with 10 nucleotides matching TRBD2. TRBV23-1 is reported as an ORF; its role is uncertain. Trimming took 4 bases from V and 5 from J; bases not matched to a gene: 22. The CDR3 is made up of 20 amino acids. Here the CDR3 DNA reads TGCGCCAGCAGTCTCCCTCTTTGGCTAGCGGGAGTGGTTCGGGAGGAGACCCAGTACTTC. Translating gives CASSLPLWLAGVVREETQYF.

The rearrangement uses TRBV5-1 and TRBJ2-5, with a weak D call TRBD2 (5 bases). Germline CDR1 SGHRS, CDR2 YFSETQ. V lost 3 bases and J lost 3, with 12 bases in between. The CDR3 has 14 residues. The CDR3 bases are TGCGCCAGCAGCTCACTAACGGGGAAAGAGACCCAGTACTTC. It yields the protein CASSSLTGKETQYF. The variable domain in full, with the rest retrieved from reference TRBV5-1 and TRBJ2-5, is KAGVTQTPRYLIKTRGQQVTLSCSPISGHRSVSWYQQTPGQGLQFLFEYFSETQRNKGNFPGRFSGRQFSNSRSEMNVSTLELGDSALYLCASSSLTGKETQYFGPGTRLLVL.

The gene calls are TRBV20-1 and TRBJ2-3; the match to TRBD2 covers 7 bases. J lost 5 bases, V lost 6 bases, and 11 bases had no gene match. The germline gives CDR1 DFQATT, CDR2 SNEGSKA (reference sequence). This CDR3 is built from 14 residues. The CDR3 region has the DNA TGCAGTGCGCTACGGGGGGAGTTGAAAGATACGCAGTATTTT. Amino acids: CSALRGELKDTQYF.

This clonotype was detected ten times or more. This rearrangement joins TRBV29-1 to TRBJ2-1; D possibly matches TRBD1 or TRBD2 (6 bases each). This CDR3 is 16 amino acids long. The germline gives CDR1 SQVTM, CDR2 ANQGSEA. Trimming took 0 bases from V and 8 from J, leaving 20 bases between them. The DNA of the CDR3 is TGCAGCGTTGAAGATCGGGGGCAGGGCAGGGTCTATGAGCAGTTCTTC. As protein: CSVEDRGQGRVYEQFF.

The chain carries TRBV5-1 and TRBJ2-1; 9 positions match TRBD2. Germline V lookup: CDR1 SGHRS, CDR2 YFSETQ. Unmatched junction bases numbered 8, after V lost 0 bases and J lost 7 bases. This CDR3 has 16 residues. CDR3 amino acids: CASSLALGTSWNEQFF. CDR3 coding DNA: TGCGCCAGCAGCTTGGCCCTCGGGACTAGCTGGAATGAGCAGTTCTTC.

This clonotype was seen only a few times. The gene calls are TRBV29-1 and TRBJ1-2; a possible D gene is TRBD1 (6 bases). Per germline, CDR1 SQVTM and CDR2 ANQGSEA. V was shortened by 5 bases and J by 4 bases, with 8 bases between the two germline ends. The CDR3 runs to 11 residues. The DNA for the CDR3 is TGCAGCGTTCAACAGGGCTATGGCTACACCTTC. Translation gives CSVQQGYGYTF.

This clonotype was detected ten times or more. The J gene is TRBJ2-1, the V gene TRBV7-3; TRBD2 agrees at 11 bases. This CDR3 has 16 amino acids. The ends lost 5 bases at V and 7 bases at J; junction bases unmatched: 10. Germline V gives CDR1 SGHTA, CDR2 FQGTGA. As DNA, the CDR3 is TGTGCCAGCAGCCCCCTGCTACTAGCGGGAGAAAATGAGCAGTTCTTC. Translated, it gives CASSPLLLAGENEQFF.

This sequence joins TRBV12-3 or TRBV12-4 and TRBJ1-1; weak D call: TRBD1 (6 bases). The CDR3 consists of 12 residues. Trimming shortened V by 7 bases and J by 6 bases, and 12 bases separated the two germline ends. CDR3 residues: CASTGTSPEAFF. The DNA for the CDR3 is TGTGCCAGCACCGGGACATCCCCTGAAGCTTTCTTT.

This clonotype was counted many times. V usage is TRBV4-1 and J usage is TRBJ1-5; D ambiguous. CDR1 is MGHRA, CDR2 YSYEKL, per germline. The CDR3 loop spans 13 amino acids. Trimming took off 0 bases at V and 9 bases at J, with 9 bases between the two ends. CDR3 coding DNA: TGCGCCAGCAGCCAAGATTGGGCCTCGCCCCAGCATTTT. Translation: CASSQDWASPQHF.

This clonotype was counted between two and nine times. CDR3 nucleotide sequence: TGTGCCAGCAGACGGACAGAAAACACTGAAGCTTTCTTT. Its translation is CASRRTENTEAFF. The chain combines TRBV6-5 with TRBJ1-1; maybe TRBD1 (6 bases). The CDR3 consists of 13 residues. V shed 6 bases and J shed 2 bases, with 10 bases lying between them. Germline CDR1 is MNHEY and CDR2 is SVGAGI.

This clonotype occurred a few times. The chain carries TRBV19 and TRBJ1-5; no clear D. The V gene lost 1 base and the J gene lost 2 bases, with 12 bases spanning the gap. This CDR3 has 16 residues. Germline V gives CDR1 LNHDA, CDR2 SQIVND (reference sequence). Here the CDR3 reads CASSIAGPMGNQPQHF. The CDR3 nucleotides read TGTGCCAGTAGTATAGCAGGCCCGATGGGCAATCAGCCCCAGCATTTT. The entire variable domain, with the rest obtained from reference TRBV19 and TRBJ1-5, is as follows: DGGITQSPKYLFRKEGQNVTLSCEQNLNHDAMYWYRQDPGQGLRLIYYSQIVNDFQKGDIAEGYSVSREKKESFPLTVTSAQKNPTAFYLCASSIAGPMGNQPQHFGDGTRLSIL.

This clonotype occurred many times. This chain uses TRBV5-5 with TRBJ1-1; 7 bases line up with TRBD1. Looked up from germline, CDR1 is SGHKS and CDR2 is YYEKEE (reference sequence). Germline trimming cut 4 bases from V and 7 bases from J; bases unmatched to any gene: 7. The CDR3 totals 13 residues. The CDR3: CASSPHRGVEAFF. The CDR3, as DNA: TGTGCCAGCAGCCCGCACAGGGGTGTTGAAGCTTTCTTT. The full variable domain, in which reference TRBV5-5 and TRBJ1-1 provide the parts outside the CDR3, is DAGVTQSPTHLIKTRGQQVTLRCSPISGHKSVSWYQQVLGQGPQFIFQYYEKEERGRGNFPDRFSARQFPNYSSELNVNALLLGDSALYLCASSPHRGVEAFFGQGTRLTVV.

This clonotype has ten or more counts. The J gene is TRBJ2-5, the V gene TRBV25-1; 12 bases agree with TRBD2. From germline, CDR1 is MGHDK and CDR2 SYGVNS. Trimming at V came to 6 bases and at J to 5 bases, leaving 10 bases not matched to a gene. The CDR3 runs 16 residues. In DNA form, the CDR3 reads TGTGCCAGCAGCCCTCTAGCGGGAGGGCCTGTTGAGACCCAGTACTTC. Protein product: CASSPLAGGPVETQYF.

This clonotype was seen many times. The chain recombines TRBV7-6 with TRBJ2-5; 12 nucleotides align to TRBD2. Looked up from germline, CDR1 is SGHVS and CDR2 is FNYEAQ. The CDR3 length is 17 residues. Germline trimming cut 0 bases from V and 4 bases from J; bases unmatched to any gene: 6. For the CDR3, the DNA is TGTGCCAGCAGCTTAGCTCCTAGCGGGAGGGTCGGAGAGACCCAGTACTTC. Translating it yields CASSLAPSGRVGETQYF.

This clonotype was detected ten times or more. This chain uses TRBV29-1 with TRBJ2-1, with TRBD2 matching over 7 bases. V shed 6 bases and J 1 base; nucleotides not matched to a gene: 6. The CDR3 is made up of 14 amino acids. The germline gives CDR1 SQVTM, CDR2 ANQGSEA. The CDR3 loop is CSVMWRESYNEQFF. DNA of the CDR3: TGCAGCGTGATGTGGCGGGAGTCCTACAATGAGCAGTTCTTC.